A few counts support the clone carrying this T cell receptor beta chain. The record originates from a study of blood T cell repertoires in COVID-19. About the research overall: COVID-19 samples from acute and convalescent phases originated in the United States, Italy and Spain. T cells, B-cell-depleted T cells, or PBMCs provided the cDNA or gDNA that served as material.

Method: immunoSEQ multiplex PCR; TCRdb's copy keeps in-frame clones and lacks some. This sample has some 100,000 clones, with around 84% found just once. Germline V gene lookup returns CDR1 MGHDK and CDR2 SYGVNS. The V gene end was trimmed by 6 bases and the J gene end by 0 bases; junction bases not matched to a gene: 5. This CDR3 is built from 15 residues. This sequence was found in a woman aged 70-85 years with active or convalescent COVID-19. The source material was peripheral blood. The rearrangement links TRBV25-1 to TRBJ2-1, with 7 positions matching TRBD2. Here the CDR3 reads CASRLAGTSYNEQFF. CDR3 DNA: TGTGCCAGCAGGTTAGCGGGCACCTCCTACAATGAGCAGTTCTTC.